This T cell receptor (beta chain) was recorded in a study of PD-1 blockade in classical Hodgkin lymphoma (dated by TCRdb to the early 2020s). Notes on the research overall: Nivolumab dosing was 3 mg/kg intravenously every 2 weeks, continuing until either disease progression or unacceptable toxicity. The study used CyTOF and TCR beta sequencing to define a peripheral blood immune signature of response to PD-1 blockade in classical Hodgkin lymphoma.

The CDR3 starts with the cysteine, ends with the phenylalanine, and has 17 residues. Solely the CDR3 DNA is kept, with 51 bases framed from the first base. CDR1 SGHVS and CDR2 FQNEAQ were looked up in the germline V gene. Trimming leaves V shorter by 3 bases and J shorter by 3 bases, with the junction holding 4 bases beyond the gene matches. As for this clone: Its antigen remains undetermined. One base away there is no much larger clone; base qualities are not given.

Results the study describes overall, beyond this receptor: A significant rise by C4D1 was seen in CD4+ but not CD8+ TCR diversity (p=0.0027 vs p=0.16), with the rise being most apparent in complete responders (p=0.02). Trial patients achieving complete response had baseline diversity similar to newly diagnosed patients, whereas partial responders and progressors had significantly lower diversity. The study covered only a single clinical trial cohort, and the causes of the repertoire differences, possibly disease activity or prior therapy, were still not defined. Lower diversity was seen in patients whose nivolumab began less than 1 year after ASCT, and these patients were left out of later analyses so that immune reconstitution would not confound the results. Baseline TCR diversity was reported to be lower in newly diagnosed patients than in healthy donors and to be lower still in relapsed/refractory patients.

The intended sense of this specimen's time point label: cycle 4 day 1 (C4D1), after five to seven weeks of nivolumab. Every trial patient had relapsed after autologous stem cell transplantation, and cohorts A, B and C differed in prior brentuximab vedotin exposure. The trial cohort comprised some 60 patients with relapsed/refractory classical Hodgkin lymphoma whose best overall responses were complete response, partial response or progressive disease. Single-agent nivolumab was administered to trial patients in the multi-cohort phase II CheckMate 205 trial. An independent review committee assessed best overall response by applying the 2007 International Working Group response criteria. Trial PBMCs were collected just before the start of nivolumab (C1D1) and during therapy at cycle 2 day 1 and cycle 4 day 1. Peripheral blood was collected in 8 mL Vacutainer Cell Preparation Tubes, from which PBMCs were isolated by centrifugation and then cryopreserved.

The Qiagen DNeasy kit was used to extract genomic DNA both from unsorted PBMCs and from the negatively selected CD4+ and CD8+ fractions. Using primers that anneal to V and J segments, immunoSEQ multiplex PCR amplified the TCR beta CDR3 regions. A synthetic immune receptor repertoire was used to minimize amplification bias, and any remaining bias was removed computationally after sequencing. Concerning the study's data processing: Repertoire diversity was quantified as the Shannon entropy index using custom Python scripts. The unsorted, CD4+ and CD8+ repertoires were each analyzed separately, with the exception of combined analyses, where CD4+ and CD8+ sequences were merged in silico. Clonal expansion was defined as at least a 2-fold frequency increase after treatment relative to C1D1, with a pseudocount of 0.5 for undetected baseline clones. Clones with 0 or 1 copy at C1D1 were classified as singleton clones, and clones with 2 or more copies were classified as non-singleton clones. Clones expanded in unsorted samples were annotated as CD4+, CD8+ or unknown by matching protein sequences in sorted samples from the same patient. Wilcoxon tests on paired samples were used to test diversity changes from C1D1 to C4D1. Drawn from immuneACCESS, this table holds only the in-frame rearrangements with V and J called that TCRdb kept. Clones are partly lost; checked studies trace under half to an unresolved V gene and leave the rest unexplained. The V and J calls and clone size are taken from that table; D and trimming were inferred from the DNA. The sample profile shows approximately 84,000 clones; about 83% of them were found once. In total, the top ten clones hold about 17% of the sample.

The chain joins TRBV7-8 to TRBJ2-3, with 15 central nucleotides matching TRBD2. The sequencing used peripheral blood mononuclear cells (PBMCs), collected before the fourth cycle of nivolumab. This clonotype was sampled from a human donor with classical Hodgkin lymphoma. The CDR3 amino acid sequence is: CASSFWTSGRGTDTQYF. The DNA is as follows: TGTGCCAGCAGCTTCTGGACTAGCGGGAGGGGTACAGATACGCAGTATTTT.